This TCR beta chain comes out of a study of beta chain features in type 1 diabetes. TCRB transcripts that were expressed got sequenced, as all of the isolated RNA had been reverse transcribed. Here immunoSEQ multiplex PCR was the method, and the copy in TCRdb shows in-frame clones only, minus some. The sample carries some 640,000 clones, 11% to 15% recorded once. Study findings and constraints: Type 1 diabetes patients showed a moderate but significant shortening of TCRB CDR3s in all four CD4+ subsets.

This clone has only a few counts. Its antigen is currently unknown. Sequencing was performed on naive CD4+ T cells from blood. The TCR originated in a man aged 18-30 years with type 1 diabetes.

This CDR3 is CASSLGLAGPGETQYF. The DNA of the CDR3 is TGCGCCAGCAGCCTGGGACTAGCGGGGCCGGGGGAGACCCAGTACTTC. V and J are TRBV5-1 and TRBJ2-5, with 13 positions matching TRBD2. Unmatched junction bases numbered 8, after V lost 4 bases and J lost 5 bases. CDR3 length equals 16 residues. Germline V lookup: CDR1 SGHRS, CDR2 YFSETQ.